This T cell receptor beta chain is from a study of immune heterogeneity within non-small cell lung tumors. TCRs were amplified from 600 ng gDNA of bulk tumor per sample. From each primary tumor, several far-apart biopsies were obtained during surgery. Patients went through curative surgery, and their non-small cell lung cancer was untreated and newly diagnosed. Study results and caveats: For the most part, the T-cell receptor beta clonotypes present at high frequency were distinct from one individual patient to the next. Although only moderate, the correlation of local T-cell clonality with local tumor mutational burden was significant (R about 0.34).

Germline trimming cut 6 bases from V and 2 bases from J; bases unmatched to any gene: 10. CDR1 is SGHAT, CDR2 FQDESV, per germline (reference sequence). CDR3 size: 15 residues. The TCR beta CDR3 region was amplified by multiplex PCR employing 32 V and 13 J primers. TCRdb reprocessed the multiplex PCR reads with MiXCR, giving one entry per CDR3 protein. In the table there are some 19,000 distinct CDR3 sequences, 28% of which are singletons. This clonotype was seen ten or more times. Its antigen remains unidentified. The specimen sequenced was lung tumor tissue. This clonotype was obtained from a middle-aged man with non-small cell lung cancer. This chain links TRBV11-1 with TRBJ2-7; 7 nucleotides match TRBD2. The CDR3 spells CASRIAPGGAYEQYF. DNA of the CDR3: TGTGCCAGCAGAATAGCCCCGGGAGGCGCCTACGAGCAGTACTTC.